This paragraph reports one T cell receptor beta chain. This sample was included in a study of shared clonotypes between healthy human individuals. CDR1 is LNHDA and CDR2 is SQIVND in the germline V gene (reference sequence). V was clipped by 3 bases and J by 4 bases, with 11 bases between them. CDR3 size: 14 residues. The table came from immunoSEQ multiplex PCR; TCRdb's copy has only in-frame clones and leaves some out. This sample has roughly 2.5 million clones; 85% to 95% occur once, and the top ten carry around 0.14%. The source material was naive CD4+ T cells sorted from blood. Documented subset: CD45RA+ positively selected. The origin of this receptor is a young man in good health. V and J are TRBV19 and TRBJ2-3; no definite D call. CDR3 sequence (DNA): TGTGCCAGTAGTATTAGCCGGGTCCCAGATACGCAGTATTTT. Translated: CASSISRVPDTQYF.